Following are 7 T cell receptor beta chains from one sample sequenced in a study of blood T cell repertoires in COVID-19. Assay used: immunoSEQ multiplex PCR; TCRdb lists only in-frame clones, some missing. The sample carries roughly 220,000 clones, roughly 88% recorded once. The sample taken for sequencing was peripheral blood. The receptors originated from a woman between 40 and 50 years old who had recovered from COVID-19.

The chain uses TRBV11-2 and TRBJ2-5; D is perhaps TRBD1 (6 bases). Germline values: CDR1 SGHAT, CDR2 FQNNGV. The CDR3 is 13 residues long. V dropped 5 bases and J dropped 6 bases, with 13 bases sitting between them. CDR3 residues: CASSDQQGQTQYF. CDR3 DNA: TGTGCCAGCAGCGACCAACAGGGCCAGACCCAGTACTTC. Using reference TRBV11-2 and TRBJ2-5 for the parts outside the CDR3, the full variable domain is EAGVAQSPRYKIIEKRQSVAFWCNPISGHATLYWYQQILGQGPKLLIQFQNNGVVDDSQLPKDRFSAERLKGVDSTLKIQPAKLEDSAVYLCASSDQQGQTQYFGPGTRLLVL.

J is TRBJ2-5 and V is TRBV7-8, with TRBD2 as a possible D gene (7 bases). Germline assignment: CDR1 SGHVS and CDR2 FQNEAQ. V shed 4 bases and J shed 2 bases, with 20 bases lying between them. The CDR3 is 17 amino acids. The CDR3 reads CASSSDGAGASQETQYF. The CDR3 DNA reads TGTGCCAGCAGCTCGGACGGGGCGGGGGCCTCTCAAGAGACCCAGTACTTC.

The V call is TRBV19, the J call TRBJ1-4; D unclear. Germline V gene sequence: CDR1 LNHDA, CDR2 SQIVND (reference sequence). This CDR3 region has 14 residues. The V end lost 5 bases, the J end lost 7 bases, and 14 bases lay between the germline ends. CDR3 nucleotide sequence: TGTGCCAGTAGTGTCTCGAGTTCAGGTGAAAAACTGTTTTTT. This encodes CASSVSSSGEKLFF. Variable domain in full (rest from reference TRBV19 and TRBJ1-4): DGGITQSPKYLFRKEGQNVTLSCEQNLNHDAMYWYRQDPGQGLRLIYYSQIVNDFQKGDIAEGYSVSREKKESFPLTVTSAQKNPTAFYLCASSVSSSGEKLFFGSGTQLSVL.

The chain has TRBV7-6 and TRBJ2-7; 8 bases are shared with TRBD1. Germline CDR1 and CDR2: SGHVS and FNYEAQ. The CDR3 is 16 residues long. Trimming took 5 bases from V and 1 from J; bases not matched to a gene: 10. CDR3 loop: CASSRGAGGESYEQYF. CDR3 sequence (DNA): TGTGCCAGCAGCAGGGGAGCAGGGGGCGAGTCCTACGAGCAGTACTTC.

The V gene is TRBV7-9, the J gene TRBJ1-3, with 7 bases fitting TRBD1. CDR1 SEHNR and CDR2 FQNEAQ come from the germline V gene (reference sequence). Trimming at V came to 4 bases and at J to 9 bases, leaving 15 bases not matched to a gene. The CDR3 runs 16 residues. The CDR3 spells CASSSTDRQQGRTIYF. The CDR3 DNA reads TGTGCCAGCAGCTCGACAGACAGACAACAGGGGCGCACCATATATTTT.

This clone was counted a few times. The genes are TRBV7-9 and TRBJ1-6, with TRBD1 as a possible D gene (5 bases). The V gene lost 5 bases and the J gene lost 4 bases, with 9 bases spanning the gap. CDR3 length: 14 amino acids. Germline V gene lookup returns CDR1 SEHNR and CDR2 FQNEAQ (reference sequence). The CDR3 DNA reads as TGTGCCAGCAGCCACGACAGTTATAATTCACCCCTCCACTTT. It is translated as CASSHDSYNSPLHF.

This clone was recorded only once. The CDR3: CATSSIGRDGDEQFF. CDR3 coding DNA: TGTGCCACCAGCAGTATTGGGAGGGACGGAGATGAGCAGTTCTTC. The rearrangement uses TRBV15 and TRBJ2-1; 7 bases map to TRBD2. Germline CDR1 is LNHNV and CDR2 is YYDKDF (reference sequence). The CDR3 contains 15 residues. Losses at the gene ends were 3 bases for V and 8 bases for J; bases not matched to a gene: 10.